Reported below is one T cell receptor beta chain. Its antigen is still unknown. Measured with immunoSEQ multiplex PCR; TCRdb has only the in-frame clones, and not every one. The sample consists of 6,000 to 7,000 clones, around 80% of them appearing once. Germline V CDR1 and CDR2: MDHEN, SYDVKM. The CDR3 contains 13 residues. The germline V and J ends were trimmed by 0 bases and 5 bases, with 7 bases remaining between them. The data were taken from a study of high-grade serous ovarian cancer treatment subgroups. Whole-study findings and limits: Without spatial data, bulk sequencing limits insight into HGSC tumor diversity. Same-patient tumor repertoires overlapped at about 0.11 to 0.8; different patients barely overlapped.

Tumor tissue was taken before any definitive surgery or chemotherapy was given. The genes are TRBV28 and TRBJ2-5; D gene uncertain. The specimen sequenced was tumor tissue. The origin of this receptor is a human donor with high-grade serous ovarian cancer. The CDR3 DNA reads as TGTGCCAGCAGTTTATGGCAGCCGGAGACCCAGTACTTC. Translation: CASSLWQPETQYF.